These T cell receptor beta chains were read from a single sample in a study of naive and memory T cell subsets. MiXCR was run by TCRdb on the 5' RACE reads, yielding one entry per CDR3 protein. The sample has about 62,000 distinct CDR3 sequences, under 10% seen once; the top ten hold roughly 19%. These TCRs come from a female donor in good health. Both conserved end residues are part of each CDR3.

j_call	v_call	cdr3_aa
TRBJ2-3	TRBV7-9	CASSSTGPGDTQYF
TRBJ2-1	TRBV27	CASSLSVWTSGYNEQFF
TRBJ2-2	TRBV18	CASSPRETDTGELFF
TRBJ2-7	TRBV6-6	CASSTGEEQYF
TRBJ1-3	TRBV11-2	CASSSGATIRFYSGNTIYF
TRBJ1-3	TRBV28	CASRRGITTIYF
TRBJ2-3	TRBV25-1	CASRGSRTDTQYF
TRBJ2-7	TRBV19	CASSISGSDYEQYF
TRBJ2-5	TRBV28	CASSSGTGAETQYF
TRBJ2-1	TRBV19	CASSLSGGQGNEQFF
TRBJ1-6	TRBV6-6	CATQTDSYNSPLHF
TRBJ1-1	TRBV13	CASTKTQAYTEAFF
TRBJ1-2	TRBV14	CASSHTGDFGYTF
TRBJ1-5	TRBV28	CASTPAGISNQPQHF
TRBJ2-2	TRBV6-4	CASKAGTGATGELFF
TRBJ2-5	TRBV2	CASTSEQQETQYF
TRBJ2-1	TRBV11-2	CASSLHGQGANEQFF
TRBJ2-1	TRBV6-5	CASSPSGGAGNEQFF
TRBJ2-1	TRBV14	CASSQASVLASYNEQFF
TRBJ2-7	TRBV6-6	CASSYLHLARGEQYF
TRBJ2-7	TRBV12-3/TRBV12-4	CASSLDPGPWYEQYF
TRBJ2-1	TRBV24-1	CATSDFSGGAPNNEQFF
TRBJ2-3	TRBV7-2	CASSLGASTDTQYF
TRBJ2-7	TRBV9	CASSVAQGAYEQYF
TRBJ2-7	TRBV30	CAWSQAAEQYF
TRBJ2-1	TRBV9	CASSPPPWTSGSPNEQFF
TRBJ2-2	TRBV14	CASSQFHLQSNGELFF
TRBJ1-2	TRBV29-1	CSVGPRGAGGYTF
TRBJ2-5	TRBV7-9	CASSFPGAPQETQYF
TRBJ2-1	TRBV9	CASSPRSGFESYNEQFF
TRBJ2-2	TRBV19	CASSRVNTGELFF
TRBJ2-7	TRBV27	CASSPFPVRLPYEQYF
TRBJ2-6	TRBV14	CASSQDPNGSYSGANVLTF
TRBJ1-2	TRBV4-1	CASSQDRVGGYGYTF
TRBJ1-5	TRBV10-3	CAISERSGGGGQPQHF
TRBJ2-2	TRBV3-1	CASSRPGGFTGELFF
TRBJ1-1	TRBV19	CASSTTPQNTEAFF
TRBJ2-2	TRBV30	CAWSAGQGTGELFF
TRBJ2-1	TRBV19	CASSDPSGSLGYNEQFF
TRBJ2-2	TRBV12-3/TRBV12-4	CASSRKRGMNTGELFF
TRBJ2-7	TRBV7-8	CASSSNDGDEQYF
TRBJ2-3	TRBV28	CASSSAGQPSTDTQYF
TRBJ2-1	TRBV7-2	CASSSGRGGYNEQFF
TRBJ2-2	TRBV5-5	CASSPHGRSATNTGELFF
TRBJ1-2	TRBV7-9	CASSLEDGYTF
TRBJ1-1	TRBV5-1	CASSLEASNTEAFF
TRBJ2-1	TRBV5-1	CASSTGLAGAKYNEQFF
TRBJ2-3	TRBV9	CASSVAGTLITDTQYF
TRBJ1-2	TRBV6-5	CASSAQPGRKAGYTF
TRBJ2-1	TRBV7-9	CASSSPRLAFYNEQFF
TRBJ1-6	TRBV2	CASRRDVSSYNSPLHF
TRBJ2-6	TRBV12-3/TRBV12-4	CASSQTGGASGANVLTF
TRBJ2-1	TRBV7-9	CASRSLRDRKFNEQFF
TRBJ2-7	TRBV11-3	CASSYDPGQQYF
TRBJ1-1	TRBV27	CASSLTGTLNTEAFF
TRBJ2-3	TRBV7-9	CASRTGQGATDTQYF
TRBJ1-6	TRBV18	CASSLGNSYNSPLHF
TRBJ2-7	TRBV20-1	CSARDSSYEQYF
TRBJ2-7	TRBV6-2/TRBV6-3	CASSQGQRTSYEQYF
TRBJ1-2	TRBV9	CASSVTGQSGYTF